One sample yielded the 2 T cell receptor beta chains listed below, sequenced in a study of blood T cell repertoires in COVID-19. The table came from immunoSEQ multiplex PCR; TCRdb's copy has only in-frame clones and leaves some out. There are around 150,000 clones in the sample; 80% to 90% occur only once, and about 8.2% lies in the top ten. The sample taken for sequencing was peripheral blood. Receptors were obtained from a man in his sixties with acute or convalescent COVID-19.

The rearrangement uses TRBV18 and TRBJ1-1; a possible D gene is TRBD1 (5 bases). The CDR3 is 14 amino acids. CDR1 is KGHSH and CDR2 is LQKENI in the germline V gene. V was cut by 1 base and J by 3 bases, with 9 bases left in between. CDR3 in amino acids: CASSPRRADTEAFF. The CDR3 nucleotides read TGTGCCAGCTCACCACGCAGGGCGGACACTGAAGCTTTCTTT.

The genes are TRBV7-6 and TRBJ2-2, with 8 nucleotides matching TRBD2. Trimming cost V 5 bases and J 7 bases; bases outside gene matches: 9. The germline gives CDR1 SGHVS, CDR2 FNYEAQ. CDR3 size: 15 residues. The CDR3 loop is CASSPTSGWIGELFF. The CDR3 DNA reads TGTGCCAGCAGCCCTACTAGCGGCTGGATCGGGGAGCTGTTTTTT.